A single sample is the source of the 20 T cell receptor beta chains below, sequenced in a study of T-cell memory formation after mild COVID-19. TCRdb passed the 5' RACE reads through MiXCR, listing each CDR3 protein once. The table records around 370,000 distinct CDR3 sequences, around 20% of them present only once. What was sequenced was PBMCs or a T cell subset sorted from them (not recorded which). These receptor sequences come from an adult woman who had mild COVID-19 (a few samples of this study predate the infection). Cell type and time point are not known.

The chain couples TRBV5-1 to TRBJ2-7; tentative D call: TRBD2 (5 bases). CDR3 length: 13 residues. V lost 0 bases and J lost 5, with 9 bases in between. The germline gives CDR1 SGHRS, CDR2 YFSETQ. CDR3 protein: CASSLAGEHEQYF. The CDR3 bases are TGCGCCAGCAGCTTGGCTGGGGAGCACGAGCAGTACTTC.

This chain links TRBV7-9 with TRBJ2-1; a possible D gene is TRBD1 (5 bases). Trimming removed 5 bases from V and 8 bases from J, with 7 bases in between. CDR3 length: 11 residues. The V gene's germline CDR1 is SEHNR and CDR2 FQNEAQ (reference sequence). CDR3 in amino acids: CASSRGYEQFF. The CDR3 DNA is TGTGCCAGCAGCAGGGGCTATGAGCAGTTCTTC.

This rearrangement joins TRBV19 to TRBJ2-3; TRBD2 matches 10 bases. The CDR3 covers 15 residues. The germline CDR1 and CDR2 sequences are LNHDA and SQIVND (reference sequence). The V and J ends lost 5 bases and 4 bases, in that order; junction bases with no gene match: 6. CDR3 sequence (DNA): TGTGCCAGTAGTTCTAGCGGGGGAGGCGCAGATACGCAGTATTTT. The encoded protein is CASSSSGGGADTQYF.

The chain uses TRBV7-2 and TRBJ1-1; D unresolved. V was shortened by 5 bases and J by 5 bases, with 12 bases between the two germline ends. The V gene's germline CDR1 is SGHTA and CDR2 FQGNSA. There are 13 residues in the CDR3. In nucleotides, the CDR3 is TGTGCCAGCAGCCTCGAAATAAGTACTGAAGCTTTCTTT. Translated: CASSLEISTEAFF.

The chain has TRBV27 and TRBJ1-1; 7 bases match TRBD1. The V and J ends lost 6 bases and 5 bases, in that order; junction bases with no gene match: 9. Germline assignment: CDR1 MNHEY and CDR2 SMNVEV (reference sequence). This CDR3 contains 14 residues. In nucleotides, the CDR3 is TGTGCCAGCAGCCCGACAGGGTTCATGACTGAAGCTTTCTTT. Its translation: CASSPTGFMTEAFF.

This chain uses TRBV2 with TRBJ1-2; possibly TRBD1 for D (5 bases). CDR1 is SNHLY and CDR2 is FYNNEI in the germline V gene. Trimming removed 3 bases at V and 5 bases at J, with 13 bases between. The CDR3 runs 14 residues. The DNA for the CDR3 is TGTGCCAGCAGTGAGGGGACGGGAGTTTATGGCTACACCTTC. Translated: CASSEGTGVYGYTF.

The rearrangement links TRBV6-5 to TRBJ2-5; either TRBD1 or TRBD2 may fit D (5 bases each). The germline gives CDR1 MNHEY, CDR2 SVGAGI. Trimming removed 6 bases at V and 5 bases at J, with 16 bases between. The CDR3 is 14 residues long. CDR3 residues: CASSSYGAGETQYF. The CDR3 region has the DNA TGTGCCAGCAGCTCTTACGGGGCGGGCGAGACCCAGTACTTC.

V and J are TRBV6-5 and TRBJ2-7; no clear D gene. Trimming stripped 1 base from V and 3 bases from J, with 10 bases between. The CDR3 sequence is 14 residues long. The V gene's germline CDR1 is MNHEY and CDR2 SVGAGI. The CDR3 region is CASSYYPRFYEQYF. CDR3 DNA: TGTGCCAGCAGTTACTACCCACGCTTCTACGAGCAGTACTTC.

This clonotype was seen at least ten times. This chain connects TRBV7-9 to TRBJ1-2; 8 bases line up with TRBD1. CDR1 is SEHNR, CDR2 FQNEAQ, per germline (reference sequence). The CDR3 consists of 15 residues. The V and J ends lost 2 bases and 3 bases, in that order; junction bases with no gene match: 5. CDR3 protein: CASSLRDRGDYGYTF. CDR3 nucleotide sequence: TGTGCCAGCAGCTTACGAGACAGGGGAGACTATGGCTACACCTTC.

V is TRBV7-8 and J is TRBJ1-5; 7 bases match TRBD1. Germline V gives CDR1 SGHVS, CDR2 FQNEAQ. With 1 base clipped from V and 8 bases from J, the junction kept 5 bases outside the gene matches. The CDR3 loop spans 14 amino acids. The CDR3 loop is CASSLGGGKEPQHF. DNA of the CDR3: TGTGCCAGCAGCTTAGGAGGGGGCAAGGAGCCCCAGCATTTT.

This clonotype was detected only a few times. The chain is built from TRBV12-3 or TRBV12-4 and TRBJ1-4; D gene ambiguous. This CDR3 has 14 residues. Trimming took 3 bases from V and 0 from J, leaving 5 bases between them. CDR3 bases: TGTGCCAGCAGTTTCTCCGCAACTAATGAAAAACTGTTTTTT. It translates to CASSFSATNEKLFF.

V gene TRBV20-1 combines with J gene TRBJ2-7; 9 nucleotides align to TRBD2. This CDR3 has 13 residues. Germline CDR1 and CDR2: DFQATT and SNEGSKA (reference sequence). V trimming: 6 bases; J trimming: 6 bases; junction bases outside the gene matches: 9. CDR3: CSALGAGGPEQYF. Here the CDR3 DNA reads TGCAGTGCCCTAGGTGCGGGAGGGCCCGAGCAGTACTTC.

CDR3 bases: TGTGCCAGCAGCTTAGGTGGGGCCCGCAATCAGCCCCAGCATTTT. Translating gives CASSLGGARNQPQHF. The chain joins TRBV7-8 to TRBJ1-5, with D possibly matching TRBD1 (5 bases). CDR3 length: 15 residues. CDR1 and CDR2 (germline): SGHVS, FQNEAQ. V was clipped by 1 base and J by 2 bases, with 9 bases between them.

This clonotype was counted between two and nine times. The CDR3 protein is CASSSPGQGQNIQYF. CDR3 nucleotides: TGTGCCAGCAGTTCTCCGGGACAGGGGCAAAACATTCAGTACTTC. The chain is built from TRBV12-3 or TRBV12-4 and TRBJ2-4, with TRBD1 matching 10 bases. The CDR3 is made up of 15 amino acids. J lost 5 bases, V lost 4 bases, and 5 bases had no gene match.

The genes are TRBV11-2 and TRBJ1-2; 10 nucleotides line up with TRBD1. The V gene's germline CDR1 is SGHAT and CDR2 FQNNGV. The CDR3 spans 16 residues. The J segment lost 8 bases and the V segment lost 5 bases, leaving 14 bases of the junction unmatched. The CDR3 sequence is CASSRTRDRGSTGYTF. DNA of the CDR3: TGTGCCAGCAGCCGCACCAGGGACAGGGGTTCTACCGGCTACACCTTC.

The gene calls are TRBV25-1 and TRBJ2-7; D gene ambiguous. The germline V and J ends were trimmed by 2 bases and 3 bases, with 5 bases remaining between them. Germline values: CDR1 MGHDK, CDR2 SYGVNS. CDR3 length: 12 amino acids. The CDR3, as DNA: TGTGCCAGCAGTGAAGCCTTCTACGAGCAGTACTTC. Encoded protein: CASSEAFYEQYF.

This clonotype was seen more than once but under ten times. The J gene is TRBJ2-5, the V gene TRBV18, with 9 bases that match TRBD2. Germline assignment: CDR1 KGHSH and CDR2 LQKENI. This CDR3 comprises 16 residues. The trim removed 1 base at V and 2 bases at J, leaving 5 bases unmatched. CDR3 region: CASSPRLAESQETQYF. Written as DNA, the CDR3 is TGTGCCAGCTCACCACGACTAGCGGAGAGTCAAGAGACCCAGTACTTC.

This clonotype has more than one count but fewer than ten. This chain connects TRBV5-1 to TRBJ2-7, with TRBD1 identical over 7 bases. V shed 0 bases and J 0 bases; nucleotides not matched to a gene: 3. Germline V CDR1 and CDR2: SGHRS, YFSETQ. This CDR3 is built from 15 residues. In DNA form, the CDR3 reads TGCGCCAGCAGCTTGGTCCGGGACAGCTCCTACGAGCAGTACTTC. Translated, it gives CASSLVRDSSYEQYF.

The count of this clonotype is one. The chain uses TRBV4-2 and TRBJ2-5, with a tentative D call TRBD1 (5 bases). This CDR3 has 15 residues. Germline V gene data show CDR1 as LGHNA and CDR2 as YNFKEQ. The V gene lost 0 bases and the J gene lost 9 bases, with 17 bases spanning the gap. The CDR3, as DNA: TGTGCCAGCAGCCAAGATCACGCAGGGAATACTCCCCAGTACTTC. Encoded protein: CASSQDHAGNTPQYF.

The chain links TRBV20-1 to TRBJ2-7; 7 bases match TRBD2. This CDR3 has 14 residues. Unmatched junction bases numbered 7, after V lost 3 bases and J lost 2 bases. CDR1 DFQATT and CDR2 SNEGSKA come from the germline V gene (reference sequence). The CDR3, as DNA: TGCAGTGCTAGCTGGGCGGGAGCCACCTACGAGCAGTACTTC. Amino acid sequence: CSASWAGATYEQYF.